The sequence of this T cell receptor beta chain was determined in a study of beta chain features in type 1 diabetes. Donors underwent one heparinised blood draw, 100 to 150 mL on average. Trimming took 7 bases from V and 3 from J, leaving 9 bases between them. The CDR3 is 12 amino acids. Germline CDR1 and CDR2: MDHEN and SYDVKM. Expressed TCRB transcripts were sequenced, since all the RNA that had been isolated was reverse transcribed. Libraries were prepared by immunoSEQ multiplex PCR; TCRdb keeps only in-frame clonotypes and omits some of them. Altogether a few hundred thousand clones are present, about 15% being singletons, with the ten largest covering about 0.019%.

The chain uses TRBV28 and TRBJ1-2; D unresolved. The sequence was collected from a woman between 18 and 29 years old in good health. Sequenced material: naive CD4+ T cells from blood. This chain's CDR3 is CASKRHDYGYTF. CDR3 bases: TGTGCCAGCAAACGACACGACTATGGCTACACCTTC.